The TCR beta chain under discussion was sequenced for a study of T cell responses to AZD1222 COVID-19 vaccine (dated by TCRdb to the early 2020s). At the level of the whole study: AZD1222 recipients whose second dose came at about 4 weeks and those whose second dose came at about 12 weeks were combined into one group, since spike-specific TCR depth and breadth did not differ between the two schedules. Trial participants were enrolled by age into 18-55, 56-69 and 70-plus year subgroups, with approximately 150, 28 and 58 TCR-sequenced participants respectively. A total of about 250 trial participants underwent TCR sequencing, of whom about 200 had received two doses of AZD1222 and around 25 had received two doses of the MenACWY control vaccine. Results the study describes overall, beyond this receptor: Spike-specific TCR breadth and depth rose significantly after two AZD1222 doses compared with day 0 and with MenACWY recipients. CD4 TCRs associated with the vaccine covered the entire spike protein, and the dominant responses were in regions 160-218 and 743-854. Reportedly, almost half of the unique spike-specific TCRs recognized epitopes lying outside the regions that are mutated in the B.1.351 and B.1.1.7 variants. In the small 56-69-year group, the increase in depth fell short of significance, most likely because of low power. Most participants were white British and females outnumbered males, and the authors suggested that clonal diversity may have been underestimated. Conclusions about previously exposed vaccinees were limited because only a handful of AZD1222 recipients were SARS-CoV-2 seropositive at baseline. Because no day 14 peak-response samples were available, repertoires were characterized only after the peak T cell response.

The CDR3 starts with the cysteine, ends with the phenylalanine, and has 13 residues. Only the CDR3 region is kept as DNA, spanning 39 bases read in frame from base 1. The germline V gene encodes CDR1 SGHRS and CDR2 YFSETQ. Trimming costs V 7 bases and J 2 bases, and their ends lie 11 bases apart. As concerns this clone: Its antigen is unknown. No much larger clone exists at a distance of one base, and base qualities are not known.

The sample's time point, from its label and the paper: baseline before first vaccination. Vaccinee samples were obtained from the UK trials COV001 and COV002, which included a single-blind randomized controlled phase 2/3 trial of AZD1222 (ChAdOx1 nCoV-19) in healthy adults. Trial participant PBMC samples were collected at day 0 and day 28 after the second dose for TCRbeta chain sequencing. The CDR3 regions of human TCRbeta chains were analyzed by immunosequencing. Turning to the authors' computational methods: TCRs in the repertoires were compared against a reference library of SARS-CoV-2-specific TCRs that had been generated with the MIRA antigen-specificity platform. Breadth was defined as the fraction of unique TCRs that were SARS-CoV-2-associated. Depth was defined as the fraction of total T cells that were SARS-CoV-2-associated. Each spike-specific TCR was assigned to its reactive spike region and to a CD4 or CD8 class using the MIRA data. Log10-transformed breadth and depth values were compared by one-way ANOVA with Sidak's multiple comparisons tests. TCRdb obtained this table from immuneACCESS and retained in-frame rearrangements with V and J assigned. These tables miss some clones; where compared with another copy, unresolved V genes account for less than half of the shortfall, and the remainder is unexplained. V and J calls and clone size come straight from that table; D and trimming were deduced from the DNA. The sample table shows around 110,000 clones, and about 92% are seen once. The top ten constitute 2.5% to 3.5% of the sample.

This receptor was taken from an adult in good health. The chain is made from TRBV5-1 and TRBJ2-3, with the D gene not confidently named. The sample was peripheral blood, taken on day 0 of AZD1222 vaccination. The bases read TGCGCCAGCCTGGGATTGCTCACAGATACGCAGTATTTT. The translation is CASLGLLTDTQYF. Reference TRBV5-1 and TRBJ2-3 proteins supply the regions before and after the CDR3; the full variable domain is: KAGVTQTPRYLIKTRGQQVTLSCSPISGHRSVSWYQQTPGQGLQFLFEYFSETQRNKGNFPGRFSGRQFSNSRSEMNVSTLELGDSALYLCASLGLLTDTQYFGPGTRLTVL.